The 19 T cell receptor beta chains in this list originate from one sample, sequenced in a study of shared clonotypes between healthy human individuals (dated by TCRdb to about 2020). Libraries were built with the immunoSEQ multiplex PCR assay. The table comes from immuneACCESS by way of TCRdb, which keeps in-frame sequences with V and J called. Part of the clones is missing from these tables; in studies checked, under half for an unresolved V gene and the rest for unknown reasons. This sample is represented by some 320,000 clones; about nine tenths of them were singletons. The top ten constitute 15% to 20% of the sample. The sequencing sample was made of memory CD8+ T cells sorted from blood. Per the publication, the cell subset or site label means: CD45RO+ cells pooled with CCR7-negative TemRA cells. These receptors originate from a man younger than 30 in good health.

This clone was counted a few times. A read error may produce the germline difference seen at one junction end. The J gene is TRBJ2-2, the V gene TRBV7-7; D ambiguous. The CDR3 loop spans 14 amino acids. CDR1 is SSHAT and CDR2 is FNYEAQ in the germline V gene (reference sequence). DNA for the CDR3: TGTGCTAGCAGCTTAGGCCGAACCACCGGGGAGCTGTTTTTT. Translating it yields CASSLGRTTGELFF.

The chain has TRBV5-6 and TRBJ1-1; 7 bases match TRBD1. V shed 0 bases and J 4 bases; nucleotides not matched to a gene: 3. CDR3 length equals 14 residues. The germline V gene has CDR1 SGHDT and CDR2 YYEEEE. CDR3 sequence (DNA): TGTGCCAGCAGCTTGGGGACAGGTGGCACTGAAGCTTTCTTT. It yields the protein CASSLGTGGTEAFF.

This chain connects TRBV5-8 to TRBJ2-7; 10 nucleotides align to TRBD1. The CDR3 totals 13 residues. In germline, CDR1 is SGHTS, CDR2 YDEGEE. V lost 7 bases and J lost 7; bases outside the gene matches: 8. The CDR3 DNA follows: TGTGCCAGCGGGGACAGGGGAAGTGTAGAGCAGTACTTC. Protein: CASGDRGSVEQYF.

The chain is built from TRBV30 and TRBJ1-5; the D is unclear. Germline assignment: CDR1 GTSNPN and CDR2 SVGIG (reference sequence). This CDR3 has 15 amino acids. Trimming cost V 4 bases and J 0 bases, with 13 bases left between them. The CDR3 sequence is CAWTPRADSNQPQHF. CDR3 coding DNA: TGTGCCTGGACCCCACGGGCGGATAGCAATCAGCCCCAGCATTTT.

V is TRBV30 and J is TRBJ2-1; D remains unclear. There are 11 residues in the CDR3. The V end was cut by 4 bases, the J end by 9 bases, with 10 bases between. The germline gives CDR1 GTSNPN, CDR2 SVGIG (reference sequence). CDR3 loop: CAWKESGEQFF. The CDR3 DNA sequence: TGTGCCTGGAAAGAGTCAGGTGAGCAGTTCTTC.

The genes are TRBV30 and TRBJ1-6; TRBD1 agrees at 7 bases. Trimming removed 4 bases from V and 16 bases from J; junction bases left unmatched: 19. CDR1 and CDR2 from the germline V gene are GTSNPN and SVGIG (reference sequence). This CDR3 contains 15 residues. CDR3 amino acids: CAWKTPGQLGGGLHF. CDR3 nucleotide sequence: TGTGCCTGGAAAACCCCGGGACAGCTAGGTGGGGGACTCCACTTT.

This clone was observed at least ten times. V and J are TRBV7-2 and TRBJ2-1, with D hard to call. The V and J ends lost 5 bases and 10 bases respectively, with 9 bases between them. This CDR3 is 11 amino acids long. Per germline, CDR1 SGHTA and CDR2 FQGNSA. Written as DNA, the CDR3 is TGTGCCAGCAGCCCCAATTACGAGCAGTTCTTC. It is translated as CASSPNYEQFF. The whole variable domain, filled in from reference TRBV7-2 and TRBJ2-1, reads GAGVSQSPSNKVTEKGKDVELRCDPISGHTALYWYRQSLGQGLEFLIYFQGNSAPDKSGLPSDRFSAERTGGSVSTLTIQRTQQEDSAVYLCASSPNYEQFFGPGTRLTVL.

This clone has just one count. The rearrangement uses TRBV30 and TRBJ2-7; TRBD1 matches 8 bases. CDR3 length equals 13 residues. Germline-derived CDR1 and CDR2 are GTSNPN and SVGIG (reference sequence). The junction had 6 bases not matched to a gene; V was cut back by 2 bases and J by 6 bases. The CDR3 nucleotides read TGTGCCTGGAGTAGGACAGGGCTTGGCGAGCAGTACTTC. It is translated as CAWSRTGLGEQYF.

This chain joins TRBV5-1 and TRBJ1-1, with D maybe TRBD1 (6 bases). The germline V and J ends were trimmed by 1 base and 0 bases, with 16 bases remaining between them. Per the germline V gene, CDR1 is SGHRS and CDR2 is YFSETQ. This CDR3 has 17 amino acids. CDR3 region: CASSLKGDGGLNTEAFF. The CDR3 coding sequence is TGCGCCAGCAGCTTGAAGGGGGATGGGGGCTTGAACACTGAAGCTTTCTTT.

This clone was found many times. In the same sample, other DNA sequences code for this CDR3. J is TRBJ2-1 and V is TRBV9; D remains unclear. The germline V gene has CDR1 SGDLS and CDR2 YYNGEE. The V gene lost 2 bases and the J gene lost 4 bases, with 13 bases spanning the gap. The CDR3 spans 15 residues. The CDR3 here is CASSVGLGVYNEQFF. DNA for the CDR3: TGTGCCAGCAGCGTGGGCCTAGGAGTTTACAATGAGCAGTTCTTC.

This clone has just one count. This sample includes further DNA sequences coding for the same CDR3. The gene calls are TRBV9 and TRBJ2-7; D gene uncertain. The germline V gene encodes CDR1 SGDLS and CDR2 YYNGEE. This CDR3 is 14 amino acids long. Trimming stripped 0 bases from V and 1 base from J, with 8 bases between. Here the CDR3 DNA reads TGTGCCAGCAGCGTAGGGGCCAGTTCCTACGAGCAGTACTTC. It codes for CASSVGASSYEQYF.

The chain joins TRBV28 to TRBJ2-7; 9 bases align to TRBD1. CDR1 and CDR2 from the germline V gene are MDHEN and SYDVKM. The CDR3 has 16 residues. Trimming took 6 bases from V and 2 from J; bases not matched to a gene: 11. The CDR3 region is CASRGLSGTGPYEQYF. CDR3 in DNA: TGTGCCAGCAGAGGACTTTCCGGGACAGGGCCCTACGAGCAGTACTTC.

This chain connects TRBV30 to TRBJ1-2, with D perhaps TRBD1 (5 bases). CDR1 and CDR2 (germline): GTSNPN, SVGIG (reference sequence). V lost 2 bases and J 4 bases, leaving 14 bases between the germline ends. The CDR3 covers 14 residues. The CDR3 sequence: CAWSKWYRFYGYTF. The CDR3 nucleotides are TGTGCCTGGAGTAAATGGTACAGGTTCTATGGCTACACCTTC.

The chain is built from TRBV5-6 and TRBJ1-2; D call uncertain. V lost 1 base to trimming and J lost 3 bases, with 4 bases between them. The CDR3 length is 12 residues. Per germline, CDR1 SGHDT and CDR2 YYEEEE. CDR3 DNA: TGTGCCAGCAGCTTGATGGACTATGGCTACACCTTC. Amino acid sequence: CASSLMDYGYTF.

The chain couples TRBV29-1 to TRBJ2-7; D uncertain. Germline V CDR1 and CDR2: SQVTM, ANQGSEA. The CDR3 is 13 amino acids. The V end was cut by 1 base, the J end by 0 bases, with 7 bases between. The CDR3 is CSVEVGTSYEQYF. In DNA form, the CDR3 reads TGCAGCGTTGAAGTGGGCACCTCCTACGAGCAGTACTTC.

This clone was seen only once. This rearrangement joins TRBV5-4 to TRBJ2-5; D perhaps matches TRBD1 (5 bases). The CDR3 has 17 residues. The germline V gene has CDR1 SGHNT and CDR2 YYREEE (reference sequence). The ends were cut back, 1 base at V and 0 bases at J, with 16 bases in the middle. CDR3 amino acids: CASSLTQGSTYQETQYF. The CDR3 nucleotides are TGTGCCAGCAGCTTGACCCAGGGCTCTACCTACCAAGAGACCCAGTACTTC.

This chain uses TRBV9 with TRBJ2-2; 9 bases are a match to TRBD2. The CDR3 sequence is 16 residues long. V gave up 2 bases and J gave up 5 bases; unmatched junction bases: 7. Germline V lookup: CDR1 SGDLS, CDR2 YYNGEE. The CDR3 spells CASSVGGRAGTGELFF. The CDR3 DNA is TGTGCCAGCAGCGTCGGCGGGAGGGCCGGGACCGGGGAGCTGTTTTTT.

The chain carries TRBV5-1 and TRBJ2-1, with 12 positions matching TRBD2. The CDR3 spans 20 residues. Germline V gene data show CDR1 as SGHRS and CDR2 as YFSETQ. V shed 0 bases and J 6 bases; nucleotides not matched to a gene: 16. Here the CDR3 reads CASSLARTTGPSGRANEQFF. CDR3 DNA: TGCGCCAGCAGCTTGGCCAGGACGACGGGCCCTAGCGGGAGGGCCAATGAGCAGTTCTTC.

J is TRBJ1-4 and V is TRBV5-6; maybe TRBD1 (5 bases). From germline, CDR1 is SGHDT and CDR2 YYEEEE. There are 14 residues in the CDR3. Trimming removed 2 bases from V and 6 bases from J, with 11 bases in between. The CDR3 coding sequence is TGTGCCAGCAGCTTTGGGGGGGTCGATGAAAAACTGTTTTTT. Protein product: CASSFGGVDEKLFF.